The TCR beta chain under discussion was sequenced for a study of CD8+CD57+ T cells in acquired aplastic anemia. Looking at the study overall: CD4+ and CD8+ cells, once sorted, gave DNA averaging approximately 3.3 ug. The study obtained about 10 million reads on average for CD4+ cells from healthy donors. Findings of the study overall: Sharing between patients and controls was observed for around 30 CD8+ CDR3 sequences. CD8+ Simpson's diversity showed no significant patient-control difference.

As regards this clonotype: No antigen is known for it.

Genomic DNA acted as the template from which TCR beta VDJ combination and CDR3 sequence profiling were carried out. TCRdb ran MiXCR on the reads and lists one entry per CDR3 protein. The sample has over 40,000 distinct CDR3 sequences, about 73% seen once. There are 16 residues in the CDR3. V lost 0 bases and J lost 2; bases outside the gene matches: 7. CDR1 WNHNN and CDR2 SYGVQD come from the germline V gene (reference sequence). The chain employs TRBV10-1 and TRBJ2-7; 7 bases are a match to TRBD1. Input material: sorted CD4+, CD8+, or CD8+CD57+ T cells (not recorded which) from PBMCs. This receptor was taken from a human donor in good health, serving as a control. In nucleotides, the CDR3 is TGCGCCAGCAGTGAGTCACCGGGGACAGTCCCCTACGAGCAGTACTTC. The encoded protein is CASSESPGTVPYEQYF.